The T cell receptor beta chain described here comes from a study of regulatory T cells in long-lasting Graves disease. Overall study context: Those with persistent Graves' disease had received antithyroid drugs for over 5 years with positive TSH receptor antibodies. Regarding the study as a whole: Persistent Graves' patients showed less TCR diversity than newly diagnosed ones.

Details on this clonotype: Its target is unknown.

The authors built TCR beta libraries using iRepertoire HTBI primers and Arm-PCR of CDR3 regions. MiXCR, run by TCRdb on the multiplex PCR reads, gives a single entry per CDR3 protein. The sample contains 650,000 to 850,000 distinct CDR3 sequences, approximately 31% of which appear only once. Time point specified: persistent/refractory GD, antithyroid drugs over 5 years with positive TRAb. Making the TCR library involved RNA that had been extracted from PBMCs. From each patient, around 8.9 milliliters of peripheral blood was drawn and collected into an EDTA anticoagulant tube. V lost 6 bases to trimming and J lost 4 bases; unmatched junction nucleotides: 1. The CDR3 consists of 15 residues. Germline loops: CDR1 SGHTA, CDR2 FQGNSA.

J is TRBJ2-2 and V is TRBV7-2, with TRBD2 matching over 14 bases. This TCR derives from a female donor with Graves disease. Specimen: peripheral blood mononuclear cells (PBMCs), collected when the disease was refractory, from a patient treated with antithyroid drugs. In DNA, the CDR3 is TGTGCCAGCAGGACTAGCGGGAGGGCCACCGGGGAGCTGTTTTTT. This sequence encodes CASRTSGRATGELFF.